This record covers a single T cell receptor (beta chain). Its antigen is not known. This specimen comes from a study of cytomegalovirus exposure and HLA in healthy donors. Study context: Among the 398 genotyped donors, 81% were placed in the Caucasian-associated ancestry cluster. General study points: Presence/absence analysis assumed near-uniform sequencing depth across donors. In the analysis, some V segments, TRBV6-2 and TRBV6-3 included, were excluded as indistinguishable. Trimming of TCR beta V- and J-genes showed a link, identified in a later analysis, to a missense DCLRE1C variant.

The study ran its PCR with 60 Vbeta and 13 Jbeta primers. Libraries were prepared by immunoSEQ multiplex PCR; TCRdb keeps only in-frame clonotypes and omits some of them. The sample contains around 50,000 clones, about 70% of which appear only once. The V segment lost 2 bases and the J segment 3 bases; nucleotides outside the gene matches: 6. The CDR3 is made up of 15 amino acids. Germline values: CDR1 LNHNV, CDR2 YYDKDF (reference sequence). The sequencing input was PBMCs. The chain employs TRBV15 and TRBJ2-7; 8 bases match TRBD1. This TCR was recovered from a woman between 50 and 59 years old in good health and CMV-seropositive. CDR3 DNA sequence: TGTGCCACCAGCAGATCGGACAGGGAAAGCTACGAGCAGTACTTC. Protein product: CATSRSDRESYEQYF.